One sample yielded the 23 T cell receptor beta chains listed below, sequenced in a study of tumor-infiltrating lymphocytes in localized non-small cell lung cancer. Clones were read by immunoSEQ multiplex PCR, and TCRdb kept only the in-frame ones, dropping some. The table lists just under 10,000 clones, approximately 77% of them singletons, with around 20% in the top ten. Sequenced input: lung tumor tissue. All receptors derive from a human donor with non-small cell lung cancer.

The chain links TRBV6-6 to TRBJ1-4, with 8 bases that match TRBD1. Unmatched junction bases numbered 6, after V lost 4 bases and J lost 5 bases. The germline gives CDR1 MNHNY, CDR2 SVGAGI (reference sequence). The CDR3 contains 15 residues. The CDR3 DNA reads as TGTGCCAGCAGTTTCCAGGGGGCGCGGAATGAAAAACTGTTTTTT. Translated: CASSFQGARNEKLFF.

The chain joins TRBV7-7 to TRBJ1-3; 7 nucleotides align to TRBD1. The CDR3 covers 16 residues. The V gene's germline CDR1 is SSHAT and CDR2 FNYEAQ (reference sequence). The trim removed 5 bases at V and 0 bases at J, leaving 7 bases unmatched. The CDR3 sequence is CASSVRGGSSGNTIYF. The CDR3 DNA is TGTGCCAGCAGCGTCAGGGGGGGAAGCTCTGGAAACACCATATATTTT.

The chain couples TRBV19 to TRBJ1-1, with 7 bases identical to TRBD1. The CDR3 is made up of 19 amino acids. V lost 3 bases and J lost 0; bases outside the gene matches: 16. The germline gives CDR1 LNHDA, CDR2 SQIVND (reference sequence). CDR3 residues: CASSMGQWEWGILNTEAFF. The CDR3 bases are TGTGCCAGTAGTATGGGACAGTGGGAATGGGGTATCCTGAACACTGAAGCTTTCTTT.

This chain joins TRBV9 and TRBJ2-6; D not resolved. The length of the CDR3 is 16 residues. With 0 bases removed from V and 4 bases from J, the gap between germline ends came to 11 bases. CDR1 is SGDLS and CDR2 is YYNGEE in the germline V gene. The CDR3 loop reads CASSVGQAAGANVLTF. The CDR3 DNA follows: TGTGCCAGCAGCGTAGGGCAGGCCGCCGGGGCCAACGTCCTGACTTTC.

This chain connects TRBV4-1 to TRBJ1-6; D gene uncertain. The germline V gene encodes CDR1 MGHRA and CDR2 YSYEKL. The CDR3 extends over 15 amino acids. V was cut by 4 bases and J by 1 base, with 8 bases left in between. In DNA, the CDR3 is TGCGCCAGCAGCCTAGGGTCGTCCTATAATTCACCCCTCCACTTT. This encodes CASSLGSSYNSPLHF.

The rearrangement links TRBV5-1 to TRBJ2-7; D is possibly TRBD1 (6 bases). The germline V and J ends were trimmed by 4 bases and 0 bases, with 14 bases remaining between them. Germline V gene lookup returns CDR1 SGHRS and CDR2 YFSETQ. CDR3 length: 15 amino acids. The CDR3: CASSTGTPSSYEQYF. The CDR3 bases are TGCGCCAGCAGCACCGGGACACCGAGCTCCTACGAGCAGTACTTC.

This chain joins TRBV27 and TRBJ1-2; 7 positions match TRBD1. The CDR3 is made up of 13 amino acids. The germline V gene encodes CDR1 MNHEY and CDR2 SMNVEV (reference sequence). With V trimmed by 5 bases and J by 4 bases, 4 bases remained unmatched. The CDR3 DNA reads TGTGCCAGCAGTACGACAGGGACCTATGGCTACACCTTC. This codes for CASSTTGTYGYTF.

This sequence joins TRBV19 and TRBJ1-4, with no clear D. Trimming removed 0 bases from V and 1 base from J, with 9 bases in between. Germline values: CDR1 LNHDA, CDR2 SQIVND (reference sequence). The CDR3 has 16 amino acids. CDR3 sequence: CASSIDRGITNEKLFF. The CDR3 DNA reads TGTGCCAGTAGTATAGATCGAGGGATAACTAATGAAAAACTGTTTTTT.

The chain couples TRBV19 to TRBJ1-5, with no clear D. Trimming took off 7 bases at V and 2 bases at J, with 12 bases between the two ends. CDR1 and CDR2 (germline): LNHDA, SQIVND (reference sequence). The CDR3 contains 14 residues. The CDR3: CASTTGQGNQPQHF. CDR3 DNA: TGTGCCAGTACCACGGGCCAGGGCAATCAGCCCCAGCATTTT.

The V gene is TRBV4-1, the J gene TRBJ1-4; tentative D call: TRBD1 (5 bases). This CDR3 is built from 14 residues. Germline CDR1 is MGHRA and CDR2 is YSYEKL. Trimming took off 4 bases at V and 5 bases at J, with 11 bases between the two ends. This chain's CDR3 is CASSPSQGNEKLFF. The CDR3 DNA reads as TGCGCCAGCAGCCCTTCTCAGGGAAATGAAAAACTGTTTTTT.

V is TRBV19 and J is TRBJ1-1; unclear D gene. This CDR3 is 13 amino acids long. CDR1 and CDR2 from the germline V gene are LNHDA and SQIVND (reference sequence). V lost 0 bases, J lost 6 bases, and 8 bases lay in between. The DNA for the CDR3 is TGTGCCAGTAGTATAGATCGCGGTTCTGAAGCTTTCTTT. Translated: CASSIDRGSEAFF.

The chain is built from TRBV5-6 and TRBJ2-1; D might be TRBD1 (6 bases). This CDR3 is built from 14 residues. Germline CDR1 is SGHDT and CDR2 is YYEEEE. The germline V and J ends were trimmed by 1 base and 7 bases, with 12 bases remaining between them. The CDR3 DNA reads TGTGCCAGCAGCTTGAGACAGGTTTATAATGAGCAGTTCTTC. Translating gives CASSLRQVYNEQFF.

The CDR3 is CASSVTPGGSEKLFF. Written as DNA, the CDR3 is TGTGCCAGCAGCGTGACGCCAGGGGGCTCTGAAAAACTGTTTTTT. The chain uses TRBV9 and TRBJ1-4; 8 bases are shared with TRBD1. Germline assignment: CDR1 SGDLS and CDR2 YYNGEE. The J segment lost 7 bases and the V segment lost 2 bases, leaving 7 bases of the junction unmatched. The CDR3 is 15 residues long.

The chain combines TRBV7-2 with TRBJ2-3, with D possibly matching TRBD1 (6 bases). The V gene's germline CDR1 is SGHTA and CDR2 FQGNSA. V was clipped by 8 bases and J by 1 base, with 7 bases between them. The CDR3 is 12 residues long. CDR3 in amino acids: CASSGGTDTQYF. The CDR3 DNA is TGTGCCAGCTCAGGGGGCACAGATACGCAGTATTTT.

CDR3 nucleotides: TGTGCCAGCAGCTCCACGCGACAGCCCGATCCCTACGAGCAGTACTTC. It is translated as CASSSTRQPDPYEQYF. The chain has TRBV7-9 and TRBJ2-7, with D perhaps TRBD1 (5 bases). Trimming shortened V by 4 bases and J by 2 bases, and 18 bases separated the two germline ends. The CDR3 is 16 amino acids. CDR1 is SEHNR, CDR2 FQNEAQ, per germline (reference sequence).

This clone has a handful of counts. This chain links TRBV30 with TRBJ2-2; D unclear. Deletions cut 0 bases from V and 9 bases from J, with 8 bases between. This CDR3 has 12 residues. Germline assignment: CDR1 GTSNPN and CDR2 SVGIG (reference sequence). This chain's CDR3 is CAWSVVFRELFF. The CDR3 region has the DNA TGTGCCTGGAGTGTGGTTTTTCGGGAGCTGTTTTTT.

The rearrangement links TRBV7-9 to TRBJ2-1; perhaps TRBD2 as D (5 bases). CDR3 length: 15 residues. From germline, CDR1 is SEHNR and CDR2 FQNEAQ (reference sequence). V was pared by 5 bases and J by 8 bases, with 19 bases between. Written as DNA, the CDR3 is TGTGCCAGCAGCCCGGGATTTAATATCATCGATGAGCAGTTCTTC. Encoded protein: CASSPGFNIIDEQFF.

The chain joins TRBV6-5 to TRBJ1-6; no clear D gene. Between the trimmed V and J ends, which lost 2 bases and 5 bases, there was a span of 10 bases. The CDR3 has 15 residues. Germline-derived CDR1 and CDR2 are MNHEY and SVGAGI. The CDR3 DNA is TGTGCCAGCAGTTACATGAGTCCAGATAATTCACCCCTCCACTTT. This encodes CASSYMSPDNSPLHF.

CDR3 amino acids: CASSQAGGAAEAFF. In DNA, the CDR3 is TGTGCCAGCAGCCAAGCTGGGGGTGCCGCTGAAGCTTTCTTT. This sequence joins TRBV4-2 and TRBJ1-1, with a possible D match to TRBD1 (5 bases). Germline lookup yields CDR1 LGHNA and CDR2 YNFKEQ. The germline V and J ends were trimmed by 1 base and 6 bases, with 12 bases remaining between them. The CDR3 spans 14 residues.

In this sample, this clone turned up a few times. V is TRBV19 and J is TRBJ1-3; the D is unclear. The V and J ends lost 7 bases and 8 bases respectively, with 6 bases between them. Germline V gives CDR1 LNHDA, CDR2 SQIVND (reference sequence). This CDR3 is 10 amino acids long. For the CDR3, the DNA is TGTGCCAGTAAAAAGGACACCATATATTTT. It encodes CASKKDTIYF.

This clone was observed a few times. This sequence joins TRBV11-2 and TRBJ1-6; weak D call: TRBD1 (5 bases). Trimming removed 1 base at V and 4 bases at J, with 8 bases between. The CDR3 length is 15 residues. Germline V lookup: CDR1 SGHAT, CDR2 FQNNGV. DNA of the CDR3: TGTGCCAGCAGCTTAGTTCAGGGATATAATTCACCCCTCCACTTT. Translating it yields CASSLVQGYNSPLHF.

V and J are TRBV20-1 and TRBJ1-1; D is unresolved. The CDR3 has 11 amino acids. Per the germline V gene, CDR1 is DFQATT and CDR2 is SNEGSKA (reference sequence). The germline V and J ends were trimmed by 5 bases and 2 bases, with 6 bases remaining between them. Here the CDR3 reads CSAYRNTEAFF. The CDR3 DNA reads TGCAGTGCTTATCGAAACACTGAAGCTTTCTTT.

The CDR3 spells CASSYEDTRQHF. CDR3 in DNA: TGTGCCAGCAGTTACGAAGACACCCGCCAGCATTTT. The J gene is TRBJ1-5, the V gene TRBV6-6; D call uncertain. Germline CDR1 and CDR2: MNHNY and SVGAGI (reference sequence). V lost 2 bases, J lost 12 bases, and 11 bases lay in between. The CDR3 is 12 residues long.